This T cell receptor (beta chain) appears in the sequencing data of a study of CD8 T cells in ankylosing spondylitis. Regarding the study as a whole: In the blood and synovial fluid of reactive arthritis, some motif variants had been previously reported. Clones tied to disease were said to be significantly enriched in matched ankylosing spondylitis synovial fluid. Peripheral blood samples showed relatively rare disease-linked clones, and these clones were CD8+. Blood of patients with ankylosing spondylitis appeared to be characterized by a TCR beta motif of eight highly homologous variants.

TCRdb called the 5' RACE reads again in MiXCR, with one record for every CDR3 protein. The repertoire holds fewer than 250,000 distinct CDR3 sequences, roughly a tenth seen once, with 2.6% in the top ten. V lost 3 bases and J lost 2; bases outside the gene matches: 2. The CDR3 has 15 residues. Looked up from germline, CDR1 is KGHSH and CDR2 is LQKENI. This clonotype occurred many times. Its antigen is still unknown. The chain recombines TRBV18 with TRBJ2-7; 12 bases are shared with TRBD2. The sequence came from a male donor with ankylosing spondylitis or in good health (not recorded which). The sample was blood, either unsorted or a sorted T cell fraction (not recorded which). The CDR3: CASSPSSGRAYEQYF. The CDR3, as DNA: TGTGCCAGCTCACCGTCTAGCGGGAGGGCCTACGAGCAGTACTTC.